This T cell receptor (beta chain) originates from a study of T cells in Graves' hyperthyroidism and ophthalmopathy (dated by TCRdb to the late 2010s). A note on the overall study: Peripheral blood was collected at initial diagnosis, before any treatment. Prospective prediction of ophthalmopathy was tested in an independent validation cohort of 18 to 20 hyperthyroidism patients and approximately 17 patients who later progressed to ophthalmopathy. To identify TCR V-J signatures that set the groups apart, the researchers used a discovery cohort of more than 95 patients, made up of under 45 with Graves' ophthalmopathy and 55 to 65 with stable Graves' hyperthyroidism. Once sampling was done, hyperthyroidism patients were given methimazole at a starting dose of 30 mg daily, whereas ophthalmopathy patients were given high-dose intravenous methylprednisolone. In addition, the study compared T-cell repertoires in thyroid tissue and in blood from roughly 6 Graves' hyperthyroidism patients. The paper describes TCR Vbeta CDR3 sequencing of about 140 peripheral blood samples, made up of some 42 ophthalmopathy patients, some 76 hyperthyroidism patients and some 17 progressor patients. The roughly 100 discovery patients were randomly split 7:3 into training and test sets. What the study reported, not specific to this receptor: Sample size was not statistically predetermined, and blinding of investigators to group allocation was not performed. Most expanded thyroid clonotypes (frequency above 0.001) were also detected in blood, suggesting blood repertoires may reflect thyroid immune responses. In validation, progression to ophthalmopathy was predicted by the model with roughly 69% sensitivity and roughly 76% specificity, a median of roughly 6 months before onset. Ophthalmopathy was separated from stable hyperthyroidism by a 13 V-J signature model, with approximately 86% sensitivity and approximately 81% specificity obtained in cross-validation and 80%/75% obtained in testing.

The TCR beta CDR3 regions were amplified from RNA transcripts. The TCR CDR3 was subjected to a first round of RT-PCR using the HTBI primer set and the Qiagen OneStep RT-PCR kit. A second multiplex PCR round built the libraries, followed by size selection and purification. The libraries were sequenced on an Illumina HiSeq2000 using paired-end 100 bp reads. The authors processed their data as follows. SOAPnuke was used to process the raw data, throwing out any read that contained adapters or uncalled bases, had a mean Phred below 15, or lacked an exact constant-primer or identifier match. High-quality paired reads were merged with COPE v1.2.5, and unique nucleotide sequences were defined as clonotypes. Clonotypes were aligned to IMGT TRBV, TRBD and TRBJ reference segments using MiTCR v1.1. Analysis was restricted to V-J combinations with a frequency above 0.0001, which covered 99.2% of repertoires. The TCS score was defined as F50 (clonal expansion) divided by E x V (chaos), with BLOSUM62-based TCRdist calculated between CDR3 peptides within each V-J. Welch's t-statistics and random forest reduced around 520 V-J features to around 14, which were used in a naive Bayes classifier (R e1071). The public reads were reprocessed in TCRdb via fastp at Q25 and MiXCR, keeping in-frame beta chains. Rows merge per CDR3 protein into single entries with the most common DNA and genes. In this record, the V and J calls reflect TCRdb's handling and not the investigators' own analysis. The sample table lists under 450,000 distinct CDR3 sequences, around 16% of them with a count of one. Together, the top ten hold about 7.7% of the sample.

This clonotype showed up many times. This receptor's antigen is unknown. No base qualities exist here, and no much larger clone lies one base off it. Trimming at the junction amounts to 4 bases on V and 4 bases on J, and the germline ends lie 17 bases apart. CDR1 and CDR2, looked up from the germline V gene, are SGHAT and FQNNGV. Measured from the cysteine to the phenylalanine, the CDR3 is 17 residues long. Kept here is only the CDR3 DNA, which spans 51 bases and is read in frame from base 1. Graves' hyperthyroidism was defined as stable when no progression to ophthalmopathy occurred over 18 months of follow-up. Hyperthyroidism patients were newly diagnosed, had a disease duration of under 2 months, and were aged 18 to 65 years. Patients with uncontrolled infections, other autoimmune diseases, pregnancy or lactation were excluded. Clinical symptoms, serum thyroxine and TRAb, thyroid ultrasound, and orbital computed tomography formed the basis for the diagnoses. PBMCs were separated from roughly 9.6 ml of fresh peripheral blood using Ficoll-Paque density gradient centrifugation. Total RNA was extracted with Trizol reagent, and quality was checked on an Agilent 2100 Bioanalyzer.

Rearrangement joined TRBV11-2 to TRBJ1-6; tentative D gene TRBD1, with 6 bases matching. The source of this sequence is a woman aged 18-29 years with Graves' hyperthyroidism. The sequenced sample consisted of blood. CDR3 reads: CASSSPRTGYYNSPLHF. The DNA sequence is TGTGCCAGCAGCTCCCCTCGCACAGGGTATTATAATTCACCCCTCCACTTT.